This note documents a single T cell receptor (beta chain) sequence. Its antigen is currently unknown. These data belong to a study of graft-versus-host responses after intestinal transplantation. The method was immunoSEQ multiplex PCR; TCRdb's version includes in-frame clones alone and lacks a portion of them. This sample carries 70,000 or so clones, about 87% of them seen once, and the ten largest clones take 0.39%. V was clipped by 0 bases and J by 7 bases; unmatched bases: 14. CDR1 and CDR2 from the germline V gene are SGHNT and YYREEE (reference sequence). The CDR3 length is 17 residues. This sequence was found in a human donor who was the organ donor for an intestinal transplant. The source was unstimulated CD4+ T cells sorted from spleen or lymph node cells, collected before transplant. The chain is built from TRBV5-4 and TRBJ1-1, with TRBD1 matching 8 bases. In nucleotides, the CDR3 is TGTGCCAGCAGCTTGGGGGGCAGGGGGCGTTTAGGTGTTGAAGCTTTCTTT. Translating gives CASSLGGRGRLGVEAFF.